Listed below are T cell receptor beta chains from one sample, sequenced in a study of shared clonotypes between healthy human individuals. The method was immunoSEQ multiplex PCR; TCRdb's version includes in-frame clones alone and lacks a portion of them. This sample yields approximately 1.5 million clones, of which around 98% are seen a single time; approximately 0.45% belongs to the top ten. The material sequenced was naive CD4+ T cells sorted from blood. All receptors derive from a man aged 30 to 39 in good health. The CDR3 runs from the conserved cysteine through the conserved F or W. The D gene is left open where the match is weak. Clone size is not always given. Where it is, it says once, few, many or a class for expanded clones.

size	V	J	D	CDR3	DNA
.	TRBV11-2	TRBJ2-1	TRBD1	CASSSGQKYNEQFF	TGTGCCAGCAGCTCGGGACAGAAATACAATGAGCAGTTCTTC
.	TRBV5-4	TRBJ2-7	TRBD1	CASSSEGQGVSDEQYF	TGTGCCAGCAGCTCAGAGGGACAGGGCGTATCGGACGAGCAGTACTTC
.	TRBV9	TRBJ2-2	TRBD1	CASSTTTGYTGELFF	TGTGCCAGCAGCACCACGACAGGGTACACCGGGGAGCTGTTTTTT
once	TRBV4-3	TRBJ2-2	TRBD2	CASSQVAGHTGELFF	TGCGCCAGCAGCCAAGTAGCGGGTCACACCGGGGAGCTGTTTTTT
.	TRBV4-1	TRBJ2-3	.	CASSQDSVADTQYF	TGCGCCAGCAGCCAAGATTCCGTTGCAGATACGCAGTATTTT
.	TRBV5-1	TRBJ1-1	TRBD1	CASSLAGTGYGTEAFF	TGCGCCAGCAGCTTGGCGGGGACAGGGTATGGAACTGAAGCTTTCTTT
.	TRBV25-1	TRBJ2-2	TRBD2	CASSEYGGGRELFF	TGTGCCAGCAGTGAATATGGGGGAGGGCGGGAGCTGTTTTTT
.	TRBV15	TRBJ2-1	.	CATSRDYWLGSTYNEQFF	TGTGCCACCAGCAGAGACTATTGGCTTGGATCGACCTACAATGAGCAGTTCTTC
.	TRBV15	TRBJ2-7	.	CATSRSYQNYEQYF	TGTGCCACCAGCAGAAGCTACCAAAACTACGAGCAGTACTTC
.	TRBV5-8	TRBJ1-5	.	CASSSGRTQPQHF	TGTGCCAGCAGCTCGGGCAGAACTCAGCCCCAGCATTTT
.	TRBV9	TRBJ1-1	.	CASSAFRGEVTEAFF	TGTGCCAGCAGCGCATTCCGGGGGGAGGTCACTGAAGCTTTCTTT
.	TRBV29-1	TRBJ2-3	.	CSVHPLVGTDTQYF	TGCAGCGTCCACCCCCTGGTTGGCACAGATACGCAGTATTTT
.	TRBV5-5	TRBJ2-7	.	CASSFRGTTYEQYF	TGTGCCAGCAGCTTTAGGGGGACTACCTACGAGCAGTACTTC
.	TRBV28	TRBJ1-2	.	CASSLPGRGYTF	TGTGCCAGCAGTTTGCCAGGGCGAGGCTACACCTTC
.	TRBV7-9	TRBJ1-1	.	CASSLSRPLNTEAFF	TGTGCCAGCAGCTTATCACGTCCCCTGAACACTGAAGCTTTCTTT
.	TRBV15	TRBJ1-5	.	CATSRGLEPSQPQHF	TGTGCCACCAGCAGAGGTTTAGAACCCTCTCAGCCCCAGCATTTT
once	TRBV7-9	TRBJ2-3	.	CASSLAGGDTQYF	TGTGCCAGCAGCTTAGCCGGAGGAGATACGCAGTATTTT
.	TRBV11-2	TRBJ2-2	.	CASSLVRGKTGELFF	TGTGCCAGCAGCTTAGTACGGGGGAAGACCGGGGAGCTGTTTTTT
.	TRBV18	TRBJ2-7	TRBD2	CASSPRTSGNSYEQYF	TGTGCCAGCTCACCAAGAACTAGCGGAAACTCCTACGAGCAGTACTTC
.	TRBV5-1	TRBJ2-1	.	CASSLVTEIEQFF	TGCGCCAGCAGCTTGGTAACGGAGATTGAGCAGTTCTTC
.	TRBV7-9	TRBJ2-3	TRBD2	CASSTIRGVDTQYF	TGTGCCAGCAGCACAATCCGGGGGGTGGATACGCAGTATTTT
.	TRBV6-5	TRBJ1-2	.	CASSFRRF	TGTGCCAGCAGTTTTCGGCGCTTC
.	TRBV28	TRBJ2-1	.	CASSLPPGNEQFF	TGTGCCAGCAGTTTACCACCGGGTAATGAGCAGTTCTTC
.	TRBV29-1	TRBJ1-1	TRBD1	CSVGQGAETEAFF	TGCAGCGTGGGTCAGGGGGCGGAAACTGAAGCTTTCTTT
.	TRBV19	TRBJ2-1	TRBD2	CASSILAGGPSNEQFF	TGTGCCAGTAGTATTTTGGCGGGAGGGCCGTCTAATGAGCAGTTCTTC
.	TRBV6-5	TRBJ2-1	.	CASSYSIWENEQFF	TGTGCCAGCAGTTACTCGATTTGGGAGAATGAGCAGTTCTTC